The 23 T cell receptor beta chains below come from one sample, sequenced in a study of T cell responses to AZD1222 COVID-19 vaccine. Some clones are missing from TCRdb's copy, which holds only in-frame ones; the method was immunoSEQ multiplex PCR. The sample shows roughly 110,000 clones, approximately 90% of them seen only once. The material was peripheral blood, obtained on day 0 of AZD1222 vaccination. The receptors stem from an adult in good health.

The chain links TRBV7-2 to TRBJ2-7, with D unresolved. V shed 3 bases and J shed 3 bases, with 12 bases lying between them. Germline V gene data show CDR1 as SGHTA and CDR2 as FQGNSA. This CDR3 is 14 amino acids long. The CDR3 sequence is CASSFNLGNYEQYF. DNA of the CDR3: TGTGCCAGCAGCTTCAACTTGGGGAACTACGAGCAGTACTTC.

The rearrangement joins TRBV5-1 to TRBJ1-1; D uncertain. Trimming left V 1 base short and J 1 base short, with 8 bases between. The length of the CDR3 is 14 residues. The germline V gene has CDR1 SGHRS and CDR2 YFSETQ. This CDR3 reads CASSLSPRNTEAFF. The CDR3 bases are TGCGCCAGCAGCTTGAGCCCCAGGAACACTGAAGCTTTCTTT.

The chain employs TRBV5-6 and TRBJ2-3, with TRBD1 as a possible D gene (6 bases). Germline CDR1 and CDR2: SGHDT and YYEEEE. CDR3 length: 16 residues. V gave up 0 bases and J gave up 2 bases, with 13 bases separating them. CDR3 DNA sequence: TGTGCCAGCAGCTTGGGACAGGCTTCTCTCACAGATACGCAGTATTTT. Its translation is CASSLGQASLTDTQYF. Complete variable domain (other parts from reference TRBV5-6 and TRBJ2-3): DAGVTQSPTHLIKTRGQQVTLRCSPKSGHDTVSWYQQALGQGPQFIFQYYEEEERQRGNFPDRFSGHQFPNYSSELNVNALLLGDSALYLCASSLGQASLTDTQYFGPGTRLTVL.

The genes are TRBV18 and TRBJ1-5; D uncertain. Trimming stripped 2 bases from V and 6 bases from J, with 5 bases between. The CDR3 length is 12 residues. The germline gives CDR1 KGHSH, CDR2 LQKENI. Here the CDR3 DNA reads TGTGCCAGCTCACCAGGGGTTCAGCCCCAGCATTTT. As protein: CASSPGVQPQHF.

The chain employs TRBV19 and TRBJ1-5; TRBD1 agrees at 8 bases. Trimming removed 6 bases from V and 5 bases from J; junction bases left unmatched: 6. The CDR3 contains 14 residues. CDR1 and CDR2 from the germline V gene are LNHDA and SQIVND (reference sequence). The CDR3 loop reads CASRDRATDQPQHF. As DNA, the CDR3 is TGTGCCAGTAGGGACAGGGCAACGGATCAGCCCCAGCATTTT.

This chain links TRBV7-2 with TRBJ2-1; possible D gene TRBD2, 5 bases. V lost 4 bases and J lost 9, with 19 bases in between. The germline gives CDR1 SGHTA, CDR2 FQGNSA. The CDR3 totals 15 residues. Here the CDR3 DNA reads TGTGCCAGCAGCTCCCTGGCCGGGGTCGATTTTGAGCAGTTCTTC. This codes for CASSSLAGVDFEQFF. Full variable domain (remainder filled in from reference TRBV7-2 and TRBJ2-1): GAGVSQSPSNKVTEKGKDVELRCDPISGHTALYWYRQSLGQGLEFLIYFQGNSAPDKSGLPSDRFSAERTGGSVSTLTIQRTQQEDSAVYLCASSSLAGVDFEQFFGPGTRLTVL.

This chain joins TRBV5-4 and TRBJ2-3; D unresolved. The ends were cut back, 0 bases at V and 6 bases at J, with 11 bases in the middle. The CDR3 contains 14 residues. Germline lookup yields CDR1 SGHNT and CDR2 YYREEE (reference sequence). CDR3 bases: TGTGCCAGCAGCTTGGTGGGCGATCCGGATACGCAGTATTTT. Its protein is CASSLVGDPDTQYF.

This sequence joins TRBV7-9 and TRBJ2-5; TRBD2 might be the D (5 bases). CDR1 is SEHNR, CDR2 FQNEAQ, per germline (reference sequence). Trimming removed 5 bases at V and 5 bases at J, with 9 bases between. The CDR3 covers 12 residues. The CDR3 spells CASSPRDETQYF. DNA for the CDR3: TGTGCCAGCAGCCCCCGGGATGAGACCCAGTACTTC.

The chain uses TRBV28 and TRBJ2-5; TRBD2 matches at 7 bases. This CDR3 spans 12 amino acids. With V trimmed by 6 bases and J by 4 bases, 2 bases remained unmatched. CDR1 is MDHEN and CDR2 is SYDVKM in the germline V gene. In DNA form, the CDR3 reads TGTGCCAGCAGGTCTAGCGGAGAGACCCAGTACTTC. It specifies CASRSSGETQYF.

The chain has TRBV21-1 and TRBJ2-5; TRBD1, as called in the table, went unchecked against the DNA. TRBV21-1 is a documented pseudogene. The CDR3 totals 11 residues. CDR3 protein: CASSLPGTKYF. Written as DNA, the CDR3 is TGTGCCAGCAGCCTCCCCGGGACAAAGTACTTC.

V and J are TRBV7-9 and TRBJ1-1; 8 positions match TRBD1. The CDR3 runs 13 residues. J lost 10 bases, V lost 5 bases, and 9 bases had no gene match. Germline-derived CDR1 and CDR2 are SEHNR and FQNEAQ (reference sequence). The CDR3 here is CASSTADRVVAFF. The CDR3 DNA is TGTGCCAGCAGCACAGCGGACAGGGTTGTAGCTTTCTTT. Looking up the rest from reference TRBV7-9 and TRBJ1-1 gives the full variable domain: DTGVSQNPRHKITKRGQNVTFRCDPISEHNRLYWYRQTLGQGPEFLTYFQNEAQLEKSRLLSDRFSAERPKGSFSTLEIQRTEQGDSAMYLCASSTADRVVAFFGQGTRLTVV.

The rearrangement uses TRBV9 and TRBJ2-7, with 7 bases fitting TRBD1. The V gene's germline CDR1 is SGDLS and CDR2 YYNGEE. After removal of 4 bases from V and 6 bases from J, the junction contained 7 bases not matched to a gene. The CDR3 is 13 amino acids. CDR3 coding DNA: TGTGCCAGCAGCATGCGATCAGGGGGCGAGCAGTACTTC. Translated: CASSMRSGGEQYF. The whole variable domain, remainder taken from reference TRBV9 and TRBJ2-7, is DSGVTQTPKHLITATGQRVTLRCSPRSGDLSVYWYQQSLDQGLQFLIQYYNGEERAKGNILERFSAQQFPDLHSELNLSSLELGDSALYFCASSMRSGGEQYFGPGTRLTVT.

The rearrangement uses TRBV7-9 and TRBJ2-1; possibly TRBD2 for D (6 bases). The V end was cut by 5 bases, the J end by 1 base, with 15 bases between. The CDR3 runs 16 residues. Per germline, CDR1 SEHNR and CDR2 FQNEAQ (reference sequence). The CDR3 bases are TGTGCCAGCAGCACGAAGCGGGTCGGGTCCTACAATGAGCAGTTCTTC. It yields the protein CASSTKRVGSYNEQFF.

The chain uses TRBV11-2 and TRBJ2-6; perhaps D is TRBD1 or TRBD2 (5 bases each). Germline CDR1 reads SGHAT; CDR2 reads FQNNGV. The CDR3 totals 17 residues. Trimming removed 5 bases from V and 0 bases from J, with 14 bases in between. The CDR3 here is CASSAPGRLSGANVLTF. The DNA of the CDR3 is TGTGCCAGCAGCGCTCCGGGACGTCTCTCTGGGGCCAACGTCCTGACTTTC.

The DNA of the CDR3 is TGTGCCAGCTCACCCAAGAATTCCGGAAACACCATATATTTT. Its protein is CASSPKNSGNTIYF. The gene calls are TRBV18 and TRBJ1-3; D not resolved. CDR1 KGHSH and CDR2 LQKENI come from the germline V gene. The V and J ends lost 3 bases and 4 bases respectively, with 10 bases between them. The CDR3 sequence is 14 residues long.

The V call is TRBV7-6, the J call TRBJ1-1; 7 bases are a match to TRBD1. Per germline, CDR1 SGHVS and CDR2 FNYEAQ. Germline trimming cut 5 bases from V and 1 base from J; bases unmatched to any gene: 7. This CDR3 comprises 15 residues. The CDR3 here is CASSAQGRANTEAFF. Written as DNA, the CDR3 is TGTGCCAGCAGCGCACAGGGGAGAGCGAACACTGAAGCTTTCTTT. Together with reference TRBV7-6 and TRBJ1-1, the CDR3 gives the full variable domain: GAGVSQSPRYKVTKRGQDVALRCDPISGHVSLYWYRQALGQGPEFLTYFNYEAQQDKSGLPNDRFSAERPEGSISTLTIQRTEQRDSAMYRCASSAQGRANTEAFFGQGTRLTVV.

This clone was counted once. The gene calls are TRBV7-9 and TRBJ1-4; D gene ambiguous. Germline CDR1 reads SEHNR; CDR2 reads FQNEAQ (reference sequence). CDR3 length: 14 residues. V lost 2 bases to trimming and J lost 2 bases, with 6 bases between them. The DNA of the CDR3 is TGTGCCAGCAGCTTAAGGGCGACTAATGAAAAACTGTTTTTT. The encoded protein is CASSLRATNEKLFF.

The chain employs TRBV9 and TRBJ2-1; 7 bases agree with TRBD2. The CDR3 covers 17 residues. With 3 bases clipped from V and 2 bases from J, the junction kept 11 bases outside the gene matches. Germline V gene lookup returns CDR1 SGDLS and CDR2 YYNGEE. CDR3 sequence: CASSARPGTTTYNEQFF. The CDR3 DNA sequence: TGTGCCAGCAGCGCCCGTCCGGGGACTACGACCTACAATGAGCAGTTCTTC.

The rearrangement links TRBV5-8 to TRBJ2-7; TRBD1 aligns across 7 bases. V shed 0 bases, J shed 4 bases, and the junction held 7 bases outside the gene matches. Germline V gives CDR1 SGHTS, CDR2 YDEGEE. The CDR3 runs 15 residues. The CDR3 protein is CASSLAGLQGYEQYF. The CDR3 region has the DNA TGTGCCAGCAGCTTGGCCGGGTTACAGGGGTACGAGCAGTACTTC.

The chain employs TRBV28 and TRBJ2-1; D tentatively fits TRBD1 or TRBD2 (5 bases each). Trimming removed 4 bases from V and 6 bases from J, with 13 bases in between. The CDR3 contains 14 residues. Germline V gene lookup returns CDR1 MDHEN and CDR2 SYDVKM. The CDR3 loop is CASSSHNGGNEQFF. CDR3 coding DNA: TGTGCCAGCAGTTCCCACAATGGGGGCAATGAGCAGTTCTTC.

The V and J genes are TRBV15 and TRBJ1-3; the D gene is possibly TRBD1 (5 bases). Trimming left V 0 bases short and J 4 bases short, with 10 bases between. This CDR3 comprises 15 residues. Germline-derived CDR1 and CDR2 are LNHNV and YYDKDF (reference sequence). CDR3 protein: CATSRDRGRGNTIYF. The DNA of the CDR3 is TGTGCCACCAGCAGAGATCGGGGGAGGGGAAACACCATATATTTT. Full variable domain (outside the CDR3, taken from reference TRBV15 and TRBJ1-3): DAMVIQNPRYQVTQFGKPVTLSCSQTLNHNVMYWYQQKSSQAPKLLFHYYDKDFNNEADTPDNFQSRRPNTSFCFLDIRSPGLGDTAMYLCATSRDRGRGNTIYFGEGSWLTVV.

V gene TRBV28 combines with J gene TRBJ1-5; 7 bases match TRBD1. In germline, CDR1 is MDHEN, CDR2 SYDVKM. The V gene end was trimmed by 4 bases and the J gene end by 3 bases; junction bases not matched to a gene: 9. The CDR3 spans 16 residues. In DNA, the CDR3 is TGTGCCAGCAGTTACCCCGACAGGGATCCCAATCAGCCCCAGCATTTT. Protein product: CASSYPDRDPNQPQHF.

The CDR3 bases are TGCAGCGTTGAGGTGGGCCTAGATGAGCAGTTCTTC. It encodes CSVEVGLDEQFF. J is TRBJ2-1 and V is TRBV29-1; no reliable D call. Trimming stripped 3 bases from V and 8 bases from J, with 11 bases between. In germline, CDR1 is SQVTM, CDR2 ANQGSEA. The CDR3 runs to 12 residues.